Sequencing of this T cell receptor (beta chain) was carried out in a study of T cell changes during pregnancy in multiple sclerosis. Sequencing used immunoSEQ multiplex PCR; TCRdb keeps in-frame clones, though not all of them. The table includes 40,000 to 50,000 clones, about 94% detected once. This clonotype originated in a female donor with multiple sclerosis, enrolled in a pregnancy study. Sequenced here: CD8+ T cells from peripheral blood mononuclear cells, sampled in the third trimester of pregnancy.

CDR3 coding DNA: TGTGCCAGCAGTTTAGACAGGGCTTTTGGTGAGCAGTTCTTC. As protein: CASSLDRAFGEQFF. This chain joins TRBV28 and TRBJ2-1, with 7 bases fitting TRBD1. Germline V gene lookup returns CDR1 MDHEN and CDR2 SYDVKM. CDR3 length: 14 amino acids. The V segment lost 2 bases and the J segment 9 bases; nucleotides outside the gene matches: 7.